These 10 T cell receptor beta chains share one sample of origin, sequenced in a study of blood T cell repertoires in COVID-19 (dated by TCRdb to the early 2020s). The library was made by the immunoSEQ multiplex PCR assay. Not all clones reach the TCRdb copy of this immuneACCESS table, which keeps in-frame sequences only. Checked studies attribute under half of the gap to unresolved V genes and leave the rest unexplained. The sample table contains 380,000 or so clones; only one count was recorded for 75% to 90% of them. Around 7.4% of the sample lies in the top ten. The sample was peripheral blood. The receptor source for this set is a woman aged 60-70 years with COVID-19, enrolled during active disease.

The DNA for the CDR3 is TGCGCCAGCAGCCGTTTACTTAGAGCAGGGGTAGCGTACGAGCAGTACTTC. This codes for CASSRLLRAGVAYEQYF. The chain recombines TRBV4-1 with TRBJ2-7; D may be TRBD1 (6 bases). V was shortened by 4 bases and J by 4 bases, with 23 bases between the two germline ends. This CDR3 is 17 amino acids long. Germline V gene data show CDR1 as MGHRA and CDR2 as YSYEKL.

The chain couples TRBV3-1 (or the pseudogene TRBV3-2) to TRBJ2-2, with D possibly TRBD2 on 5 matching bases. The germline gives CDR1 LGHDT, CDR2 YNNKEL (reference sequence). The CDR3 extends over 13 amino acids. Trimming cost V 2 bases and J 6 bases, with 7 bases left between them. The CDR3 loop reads CASSQLRAGELFF. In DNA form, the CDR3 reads TGTGCCAGCAGCCAACTGAGGGCCGGGGAGCTGTTTTTT.

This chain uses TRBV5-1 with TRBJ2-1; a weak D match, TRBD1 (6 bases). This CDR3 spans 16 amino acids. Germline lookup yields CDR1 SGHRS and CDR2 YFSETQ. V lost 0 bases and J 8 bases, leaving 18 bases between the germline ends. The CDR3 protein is CASSLATGTVRDEQFF. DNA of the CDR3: TGCGCCAGCAGCTTGGCCACAGGGACGGTCAGGGATGAGCAGTTCTTC.

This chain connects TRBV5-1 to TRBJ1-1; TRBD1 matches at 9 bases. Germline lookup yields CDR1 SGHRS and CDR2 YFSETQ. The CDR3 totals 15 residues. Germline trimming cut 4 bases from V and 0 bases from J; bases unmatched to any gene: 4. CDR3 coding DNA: TGCGCCAGCAGCCCAGGACAGGGGATGAACACTGAAGCTTTCTTT. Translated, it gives CASSPGQGMNTEAFF.

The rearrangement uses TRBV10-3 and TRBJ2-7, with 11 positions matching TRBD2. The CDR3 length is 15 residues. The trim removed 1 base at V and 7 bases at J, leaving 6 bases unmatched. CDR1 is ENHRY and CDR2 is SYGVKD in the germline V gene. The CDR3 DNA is TGTGCCATCAGTGAGTTCGGGCTAGCGGGGGGAGAGCAGTACTTC. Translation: CAISEFGLAGGEQYF.

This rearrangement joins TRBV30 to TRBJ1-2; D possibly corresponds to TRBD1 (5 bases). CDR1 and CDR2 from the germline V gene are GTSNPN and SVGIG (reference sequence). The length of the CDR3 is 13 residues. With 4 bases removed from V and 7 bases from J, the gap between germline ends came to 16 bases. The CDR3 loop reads CAWIPGLTFGYTF. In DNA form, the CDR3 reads TGTGCCTGGATACCGGGACTGACTTTTGGCTACACCTTC.

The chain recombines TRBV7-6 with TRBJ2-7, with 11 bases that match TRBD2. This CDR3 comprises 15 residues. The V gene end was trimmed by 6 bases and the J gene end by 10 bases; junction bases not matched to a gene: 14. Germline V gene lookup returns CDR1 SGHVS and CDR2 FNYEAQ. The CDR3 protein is CASSHSRGSGGEQYF. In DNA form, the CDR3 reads TGTGCCAGCAGTCACTCACGGGGTAGCGGGGGGGAACAGTACTTC. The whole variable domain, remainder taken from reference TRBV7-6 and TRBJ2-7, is GAGVSQSPRYKVTKRGQDVALRCDPISGHVSLYWYRQALGQGPEFLTYFNYEAQQDKSGLPNDRFSAERPEGSISTLTIQRTEQRDSAMYRCASSHSRGSGGEQYFGPGTRLTVT.

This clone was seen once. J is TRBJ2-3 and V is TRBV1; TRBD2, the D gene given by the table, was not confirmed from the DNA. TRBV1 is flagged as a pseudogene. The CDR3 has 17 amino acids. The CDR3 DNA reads TGCACCAGCAGCGAACGACCTAGCGGGGGGACCACAGATACGCAGTATTTT. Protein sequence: CTSSERPSGGTTDTQYF.

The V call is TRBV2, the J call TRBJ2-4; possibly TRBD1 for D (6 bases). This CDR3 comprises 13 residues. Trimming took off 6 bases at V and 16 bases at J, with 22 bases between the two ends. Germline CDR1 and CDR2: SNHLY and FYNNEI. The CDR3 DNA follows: TGTGCCAGCAGCCTAAAAGGCGGACAGCCAAAATACTTC. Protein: CASSLKGGQPKYF.

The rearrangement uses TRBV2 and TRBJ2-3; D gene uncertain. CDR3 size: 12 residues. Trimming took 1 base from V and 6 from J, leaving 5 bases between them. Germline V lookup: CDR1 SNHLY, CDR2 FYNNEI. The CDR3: CASSEGRDTQYF. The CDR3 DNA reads TGTGCCAGCAGTGAAGGGCGGGATACGCAGTATTTT. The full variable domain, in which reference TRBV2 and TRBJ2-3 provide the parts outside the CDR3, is EPEVTQTPSHQVTQMGQEVILRCVPISNHLYFYWYRQILGQKVEFLVSFYNNEISEKSEIFDDQFSVERPDGSNFTLKIRSTKLEDSAMYFCASSEGRDTQYFGPGTRLTVL.